Listed below are T cell receptor beta chains from one sample, sequenced in a study of T cell repertoires in cytomegalovirus infection. Via MiXCR, TCRdb re-called the reads, giving one row per CDR3 protein. The data hold about 180,000 distinct CDR3 sequences, with around an eighth observed a single time. The sequencing input was PBMCs. These receptors were obtained from a human donor in good health (CMV status not recorded). Some clones in this sample may be carry-over from other donors' samples. Both conserved end residues are part of each CDR3. The D gene is left open where the match is weak. For some rows the clone size is stated as once, few or many, or as a class when expanded; others skip it.

v_call: TRBV7-2; j_call: TRBJ1-1; d_call: TRBD1; clone_size: many; cdr3_aa: CASSHLVGQGADAFF; cdr3_nt: TGTGCCAGCAGCCACCTGGTGGGACAGGGGGCCGATGCTTTCTTT
v_call: TRBV7-2; j_call: TRBJ2-5; d_call: .; clone_size: many; cdr3_aa: CASSLVGWVLTGEVETQYF; cdr3_nt: TGTGCCAGCAGCTTAGTCGGGTGGGTGTTAACGGGAGAAGTGGAGACCCAGTACTTC
v_call: TRBV9; j_call: TRBJ2-3; d_call: .; clone_size: few; cdr3_aa: CASSEGFFGTDTQYF; cdr3_nt: TGTGCCAGCAGCGAGGGATTTTTCGGCACAGATACGCAGTATTTT
v_call: TRBV29-1; j_call: TRBJ2-5; d_call: .; clone_size: many; cdr3_aa: CSVEVGEETQYF; cdr3_nt: TGCAGCGTTGAAGTCGGGGAAGAGACCCAGTACTTC
v_call: TRBV7-2; j_call: TRBJ2-3; d_call: .; clone_size: .; cdr3_aa: CASSSPFDTQYF; cdr3_nt: TGTGCCAGCAGCTCTCCATTCGATACGCAGTATTTT
v_call: TRBV4-1; j_call: TRBJ2-7; d_call: .; clone_size: .; cdr3_aa: CASSQGESVSYEQYF; cdr3_nt: TGCGCCAGCAGCCAAGGGGAATCTGTGTCTTACGAGCAGTACTTC
v_call: TRBV29-1; j_call: TRBJ1-2; d_call: .; clone_size: .; cdr3_aa: CSVDLIEPNEDYGYTF; cdr3_nt: TGCAGCGTTGATCTTATCGAACCTAATGAGGACTATGGCTACACCTTC
v_call: TRBV4-3; j_call: TRBJ2-5; d_call: .; clone_size: few; cdr3_aa: CASSPRTGQETQYF; cdr3_nt: TGCGCCAGCAGCCCTCGGACCGGGCAAGAGACCCAGTACTTC
v_call: TRBV18; j_call: TRBJ1-6; d_call: .; clone_size: .; cdr3_aa: CASSPGSASPLHF; cdr3_nt: TGTGCCAGCTCACCAGGGTCGGCTTCACCCCTCCACTTT
v_call: TRBV5-5; j_call: TRBJ2-1; d_call: TRBD1; clone_size: few; cdr3_aa: CATLGDRAEQFF; cdr3_nt: TGTGCCACCCTTGGGGACAGGGCTGAGCAGTTCTTC
v_call: TRBV7-3; j_call: TRBJ2-3; d_call: TRBD1; clone_size: many; cdr3_aa: CASSSDRVSMDTQYF; cdr3_nt: TGTGCCAGCAGCTCCGACAGGGTTTCAATGGATACGCAGTATTTT
v_call: TRBV28; j_call: TRBJ2-1; d_call: .; clone_size: once; cdr3_aa: CASSSNRAVAGNEQFF; cdr3_nt: TGTGCCAGCAGTTCAAACCGGGCCGTGGCGGGGAATGAGCAGTTCTTC
v_call: TRBV7-9; j_call: TRBJ1-1; d_call: .; clone_size: many; cdr3_aa: CASSLLGRKEAFF; cdr3_nt: TGTGCCAGCAGCTTATTGGGGCGGAAAGAAGCTTTCTTT
v_call: TRBV12-3/TRBV12-4; j_call: TRBJ1-1; d_call: TRBD1; clone_size: few; cdr3_aa: CASSLEQGTEAFF; cdr3_nt: TGTGCCAGCAGTTTAGAACAGGGGACTGAAGCTTTCTTT
v_call: TRBV12-5; j_call: TRBJ1-2; d_call: .; clone_size: few; cdr3_aa: CASGLTQGEGYTF; cdr3_nt: TGTGCTAGTGGTTTGACACAGGGCGAGGGCTACACCTTC
v_call: TRBV7-9; j_call: TRBJ2-7; d_call: TRBD2; clone_size: many; cdr3_aa: CASSALREGPEQYF; cdr3_nt: TGTGCCAGCAGCGCCCTACGGGAGGGCCCCGAGCAGTACTTC
v_call: TRBV20-1; j_call: TRBJ2-3; d_call: .; clone_size: few; cdr3_aa: CSAIIRGTDTQYF; cdr3_nt: TGCAGTGCTATCATCCGGGGCACAGATACGCAGTATTTT
v_call: TRBV12-3/TRBV12-4; j_call: TRBJ2-5; d_call: TRBD2; clone_size: many; cdr3_aa: CASSPSGSGRNKAQYF; cdr3_nt: TGTGCCAGCAGTCCCTCGGGTAGCGGGAGGAATAAGGCCCAGTACTTC
v_call: TRBV6-5; j_call: TRBJ1-6; d_call: TRBD1; clone_size: .; cdr3_aa: CASSSQGQGLSSYNSPLHF; cdr3_nt: TGTGCCAGCAGTTCCCAGGGACAGGGGTTGAGCTCCTATAATTCACCCCTCCACTTT
v_call: TRBV12-3/TRBV12-4; j_call: TRBJ2-1; d_call: .; clone_size: .; cdr3_aa: CASSLEGGAGNEQFF; cdr3_nt: TGTGCCAGCAGTTTAGAAGGGGGGGCTGGCAATGAGCAGTTCTTC
v_call: TRBV7-2; j_call: TRBJ2-1; d_call: TRBD2; clone_size: .; cdr3_aa: CASSWSLAGGRNNEQFF; cdr3_nt: TGTGCCAGCAGCTGGTCTCTAGCGGGAGGAAGGAACAATGAGCAGTTCTTC
v_call: TRBV14; j_call: TRBJ2-1; d_call: .; clone_size: few; cdr3_aa: CASSQEGGLGYEQFF; cdr3_nt: TGTGCCAGCAGCCAAGAGGGAGGATTGGGCTATGAGCAGTTCTTC
v_call: TRBV7-8; j_call: TRBJ2-1; d_call: .; clone_size: many; cdr3_aa: CASSSQGYDNEQFF; cdr3_nt: TGTGCCAGCAGCTCCCAGGGGTATGACAATGAGCAGTTCTTC
v_call: TRBV27; j_call: TRBJ2-7; d_call: TRBD2; clone_size: many; cdr3_aa: CASSLSGLAVNYEQYF; cdr3_nt: TGTGCCAGCAGTTTGTCGGGACTAGCGGTTAACTACGAGCAGTACTTC
v_call: TRBV6-1; j_call: TRBJ2-6; d_call: .; clone_size: many; cdr3_aa: CASRPFRRGSGANVLTF; cdr3_nt: TGTGCCAGCAGACCATTCCGGCGAGGCTCTGGGGCCAACGTCCTGACTTTC
v_call: TRBV5-5; j_call: TRBJ1-2; d_call: .; clone_size: .; cdr3_aa: CASSSTAVGYTF; cdr3_nt: TGTGCCAGCAGCTCTACGGCGGTGGGCTACACCTTC
v_call: TRBV5-4; j_call: TRBJ2-7; d_call: .; clone_size: .; cdr3_aa: CASSFAVDEQYF; cdr3_nt: TGTGCCAGCAGCTTTGCCGTGGACGAGCAGTACTTC